These 9 T cell receptor beta chains originate from one sample sequenced in a study of blood T cell repertoires in COVID-19. The assay was immunoSEQ multiplex PCR, and TCRdb's table has in-frame clones only and misses some. The sample has a few hundred thousand clones, roughly 90% seen once. The specimen was peripheral blood. Receptor source: a man aged 35-49 years with acute or convalescent COVID-19.

This clone showed up just a few times. DNA of the CDR3: TGTGCCAGCAGCTTTAGGGGGTCGGCCGGGGAGCTGTTTTTT. Amino acid sequence: CASSFRGSAGELFF. The chain carries TRBV5-4 and TRBJ2-2; weak D call: TRBD1 (6 bases). V lost 2 bases, J lost 6 bases, and 11 bases lay in between. There are 14 residues in the CDR3. The germline V gene has CDR1 SGHNT and CDR2 YYREEE (reference sequence).

The chain employs TRBV3-1 (or the pseudogene TRBV3-2) and TRBJ2-3; no clear D. Deletions cut 0 bases from V and 0 bases from J, with 10 bases between. Looked up from germline, CDR1 is LGHDT and CDR2 is YNNKEL (reference sequence). This CDR3 is 16 amino acids long. The CDR3 loop reads CASSQDDSPSTDTQYF. As DNA, the CDR3 is TGTGCCAGCAGCCAAGACGACTCGCCCAGCACAGATACGCAGTATTTT.

The V gene is TRBV6-9, the J gene TRBJ2-1, with 14 positions matching TRBD2. Trimming took 4 bases from V and 8 from J; bases not matched to a gene: 16. CDR3 length equals 19 residues. Germline loops: CDR1 MNHGY, CDR2 SVAAGI. CDR3 loop: CASSSARQRTSGRYYEQFF. CDR3 DNA sequence: TGTGCCAGCAGTTCAGCCCGACAGAGGACTAGCGGGAGGTACTATGAGCAGTTCTTC.

V and J are TRBV19 and TRBJ1-2; D gene ambiguous. The CDR3 consists of 15 residues. Germline CDR1 reads LNHDA; CDR2 reads SQIVND (reference sequence). V gave up 6 bases and J gave up 2 bases, with 16 bases separating them. Written as DNA, the CDR3 is TGTGCCAGTAGGCTGAAGGCGGGTTACAACTATGGCTACACCTTC. Encoded protein: CASRLKAGYNYGYTF.

Turning to this clone: Other DNA sequences in the same sample also yield this CDR3. The rearrangement uses TRBV6-5 and TRBJ1-2; TRBD1 is a possible D gene (6 bases). Germline assignment: CDR1 MNHEY and CDR2 SVGAGI. V shed 0 bases and J shed 8 bases, with 10 bases lying between them. This CDR3 spans 13 amino acids. The CDR3 DNA reads as TGTGCCAGCAGTTACTCGGGGGGGCTGGGCTACACCTTC. This translates into CASSYSGGLGYTF.

The CDR3 sequence is CASSQSERNSYNEQFF. The CDR3 DNA sequence: TGTGCCAGCAGCCAATCCGAGCGGAACTCCTACAATGAGCAGTTCTTC. This sequence joins TRBV4-2 and TRBJ2-1; D perhaps matches TRBD2 (5 bases). The CDR3 length is 16 residues. Deletions cut 2 bases from V and 0 bases from J, with 11 bases between. The germline gives CDR1 LGHNA, CDR2 YNFKEQ.

This clone was counted only a few times. The chain recombines TRBV7-2 with TRBJ1-1, with TRBD1 matching over 7 bases. The CDR3 extends over 15 amino acids. With V trimmed by 0 bases and J by 1 base, 2 bases remained unmatched. Germline CDR1 and CDR2: SGHTA and FQGNSA. The CDR3 nucleotides are TGTGCCAGCAGCTTAGCAGGGACAGAGAACACTGAAGCTTTCTTT. Amino acid sequence: CASSLAGTENTEAFF.

J is TRBJ1-1 and V is TRBV4-1; 7 bases map to TRBD1. This CDR3 spans 15 amino acids. Losses at the gene ends were 4 bases for V and 5 bases for J; bases not matched to a gene: 10. Germline V gene sequence: CDR1 MGHRA, CDR2 YSYEKL. CDR3 residues: CASSPRQGRWTEAFF. CDR3 nucleotides: TGCGCCAGCAGCCCTCGACAGGGAAGGTGGACTGAAGCTTTCTTT.

The chain has TRBV10-3 and TRBJ1-2, with unresolved D. The length of the CDR3 is 13 residues. Germline V gives CDR1 ENHRY, CDR2 SYGVKD. V lost 0 bases and J 7 bases, leaving 9 bases between the germline ends. The CDR3 sequence is CAISESGGRGYTF. The CDR3 DNA sequence: TGTGCCATCAGTGAGTCGGGAGGGCGTGGCTACACCTTC.